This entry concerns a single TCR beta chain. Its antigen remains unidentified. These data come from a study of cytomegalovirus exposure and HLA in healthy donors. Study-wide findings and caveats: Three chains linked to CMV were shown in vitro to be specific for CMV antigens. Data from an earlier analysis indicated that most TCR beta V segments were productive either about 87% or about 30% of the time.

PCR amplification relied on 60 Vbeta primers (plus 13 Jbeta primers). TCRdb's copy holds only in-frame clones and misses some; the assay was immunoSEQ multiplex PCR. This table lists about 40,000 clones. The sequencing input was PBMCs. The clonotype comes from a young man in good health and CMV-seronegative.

This CDR3 reads CASSGRGGNEQYF. The CDR3 nucleotides are TGTGCCAGCAGCGGGAGGGGAGGCAACGAGCAGTACTTC. The rearrangement joins TRBV5-4 to TRBJ2-7, with TRBD2 matching 7 bases. There are 13 residues in the CDR3. Germline V gene lookup returns CDR1 SGHNT and CDR2 YYREEE (reference sequence). V was pared by 4 bases and J by 5 bases, with 6 bases of the junction left unmatched.